This T cell receptor beta chain was sequenced for a study of blood T cells in healthy people across ages. With 2 bases removed from V and 0 bases from J, the gap between germline ends came to 5 bases. The germline V gene has CDR1 MNHEY and CDR2 SMNVEV (reference sequence). The CDR3 totals 13 residues. Alongside a J-beta primer mix, a sample-barcoded 5' primer served in a second PCR lasting about 6 to 12 cycles. TCRdb recomputed calls from the 5' RACE reads with MiXCR, one row per CDR3 protein. This table holds over 700,000 distinct CDR3 sequences, 53% found once. Material: blood. This receptor was taken from an elderly man in good health. V gene TRBV27 combines with J gene TRBJ2-7; no clear D. CDR3 sequence: CASSLINSYEQYF. The CDR3 coding sequence is TGTGCCAGCAGTTTAATTAACTCCTACGAGCAGTACTTC.